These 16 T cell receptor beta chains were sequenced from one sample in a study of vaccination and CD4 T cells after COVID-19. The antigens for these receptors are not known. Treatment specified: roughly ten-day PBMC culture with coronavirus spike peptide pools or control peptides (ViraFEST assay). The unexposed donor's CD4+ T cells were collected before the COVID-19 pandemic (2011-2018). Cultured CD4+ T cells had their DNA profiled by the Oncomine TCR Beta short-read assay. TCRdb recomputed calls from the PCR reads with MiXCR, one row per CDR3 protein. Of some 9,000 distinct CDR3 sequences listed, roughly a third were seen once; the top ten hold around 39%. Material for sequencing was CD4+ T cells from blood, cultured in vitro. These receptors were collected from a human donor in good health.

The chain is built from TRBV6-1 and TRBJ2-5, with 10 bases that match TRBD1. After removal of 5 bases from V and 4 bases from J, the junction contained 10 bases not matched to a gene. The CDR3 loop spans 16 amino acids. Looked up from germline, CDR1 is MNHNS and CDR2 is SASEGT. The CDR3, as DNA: TGTGCCAGCAGTCCTTCCGGGACAGGGGTCCCAGAGACCCAGTACTTC. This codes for CASSPSGTGVPETQYF.

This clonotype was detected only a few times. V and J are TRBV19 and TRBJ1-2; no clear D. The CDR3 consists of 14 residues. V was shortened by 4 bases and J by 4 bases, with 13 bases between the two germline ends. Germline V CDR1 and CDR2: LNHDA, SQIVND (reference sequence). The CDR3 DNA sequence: TGTGCCAGTAGTACCCCGGGTAACCTCTATGGCTACACCTTC. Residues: CASSTPGNLYGYTF.

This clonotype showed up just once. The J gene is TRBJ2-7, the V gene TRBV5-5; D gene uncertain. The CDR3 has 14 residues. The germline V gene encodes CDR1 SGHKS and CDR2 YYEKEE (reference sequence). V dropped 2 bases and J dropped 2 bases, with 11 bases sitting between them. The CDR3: CASSFEVRTYEQYF. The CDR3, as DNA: TGTGCCAGCAGCTTTGAGGTGCGAACCTACGAGCAGTACTTC.

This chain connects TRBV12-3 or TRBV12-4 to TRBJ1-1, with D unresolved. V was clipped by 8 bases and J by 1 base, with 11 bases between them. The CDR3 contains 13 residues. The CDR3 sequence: CASGSWKNTEAFF. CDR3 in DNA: TGTGCCAGCGGTAGTTGGAAGAACACTGAAGCTTTCTTT.

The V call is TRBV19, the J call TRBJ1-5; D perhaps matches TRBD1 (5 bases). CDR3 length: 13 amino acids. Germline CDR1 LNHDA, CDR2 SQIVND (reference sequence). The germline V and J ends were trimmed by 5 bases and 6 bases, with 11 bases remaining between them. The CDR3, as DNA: TGTGCCAGTAGTGAGAATCAGGGTCAGCCCCAGCATTTT. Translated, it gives CASSENQGQPQHF. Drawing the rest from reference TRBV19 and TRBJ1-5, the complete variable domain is DGGITQSPKYLFRKEGQNVTLSCEQNLNHDAMYWYRQDPGQGLRLIYYSQIVNDFQKGDIAEGYSVSREKKESFPLTVTSAQKNPTAFYLCASSENQGQPQHFGDGTRLSIL.

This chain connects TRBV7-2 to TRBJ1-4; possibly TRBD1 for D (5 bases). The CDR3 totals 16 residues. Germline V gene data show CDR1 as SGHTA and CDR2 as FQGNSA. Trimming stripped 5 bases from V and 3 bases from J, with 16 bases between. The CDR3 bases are TGTGCCAGCAGCCTAAACCCGGGACGAGCTAATGAAAAACTGTTTTTT. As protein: CASSLNPGRANEKLFF.

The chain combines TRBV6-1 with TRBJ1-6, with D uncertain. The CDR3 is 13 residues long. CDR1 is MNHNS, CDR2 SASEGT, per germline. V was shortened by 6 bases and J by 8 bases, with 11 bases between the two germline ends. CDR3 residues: CASSRREYSPLHF. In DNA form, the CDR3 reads TGTGCCAGCAGCCGCCGCGAGTATTCACCCCTCCACTTT.

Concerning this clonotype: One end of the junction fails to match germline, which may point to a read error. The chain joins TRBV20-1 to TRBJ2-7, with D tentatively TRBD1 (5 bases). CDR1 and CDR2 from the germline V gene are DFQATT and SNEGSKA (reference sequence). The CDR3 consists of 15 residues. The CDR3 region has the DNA TGCAGTGCTAGAGATAGGGCAGGGTCCGCCTACAAGCAGTACTTC. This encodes CSARDRAGSAYKQYF.

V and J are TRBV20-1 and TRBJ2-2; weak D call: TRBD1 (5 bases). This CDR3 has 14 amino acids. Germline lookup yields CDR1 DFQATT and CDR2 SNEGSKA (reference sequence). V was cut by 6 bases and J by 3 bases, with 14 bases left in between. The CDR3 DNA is TGCAGTGCGAAACCAGCAGGGCACACCGGGGAGCTGTTTTTT. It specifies CSAKPAGHTGELFF.

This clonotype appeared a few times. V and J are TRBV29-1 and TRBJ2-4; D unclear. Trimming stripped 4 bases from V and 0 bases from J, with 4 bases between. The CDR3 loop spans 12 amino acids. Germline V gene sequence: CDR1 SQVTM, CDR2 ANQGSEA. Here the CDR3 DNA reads TGCAGCGTTGGTTTAGCCAAAAACATTCAGTACTTC. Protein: CSVGLAKNIQYF.

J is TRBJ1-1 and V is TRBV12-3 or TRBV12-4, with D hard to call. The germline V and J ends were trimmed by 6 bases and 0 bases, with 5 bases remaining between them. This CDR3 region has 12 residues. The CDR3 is CASSQMNTEAFF. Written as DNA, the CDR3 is TGTGCCAGCAGCCAGATGAACACTGAAGCTTTCTTT.

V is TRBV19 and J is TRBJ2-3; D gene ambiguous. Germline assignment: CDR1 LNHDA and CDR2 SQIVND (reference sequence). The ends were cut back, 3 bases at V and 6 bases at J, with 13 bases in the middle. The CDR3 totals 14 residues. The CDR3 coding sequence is TGTGCCAGTAGTATCTACCGCGCACGGGATACGCAGTATTTT. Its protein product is CASSIYRARDTQYF. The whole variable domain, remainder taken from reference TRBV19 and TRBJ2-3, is DGGITQSPKYLFRKEGQNVTLSCEQNLNHDAMYWYRQDPGQGLRLIYYSQIVNDFQKGDIAEGYSVSREKKESFPLTVTSAQKNPTAFYLCASSIYRARDTQYFGPGTRLTVL.

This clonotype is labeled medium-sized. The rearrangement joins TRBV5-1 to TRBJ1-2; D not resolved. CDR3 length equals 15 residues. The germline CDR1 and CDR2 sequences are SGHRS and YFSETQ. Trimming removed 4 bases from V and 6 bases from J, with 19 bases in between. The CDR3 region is CASSPGGSGRDGYTF. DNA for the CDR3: TGCGCCAGCAGCCCGGGCGGTTCGGGGAGGGATGGCTACACCTTC.

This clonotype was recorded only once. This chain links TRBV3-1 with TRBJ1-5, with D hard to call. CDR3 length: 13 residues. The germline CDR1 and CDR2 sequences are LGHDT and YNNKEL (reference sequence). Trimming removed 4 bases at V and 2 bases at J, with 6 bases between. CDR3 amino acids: CASSPRGNQPQHF. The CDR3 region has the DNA TGTGCCAGCAGCCCGCGGGGCAATCAGCCCCAGCATTTT. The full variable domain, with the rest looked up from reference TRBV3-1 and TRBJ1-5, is DTAVSQTPKYLVTQMGNDKSIKCEQNLGHDTMYWYKQDSKKFLKIMFSYNNKELIINETVPNRFSPKSPDKAHLNLHINSLELGDSAVYFCASSPRGNQPQHFGDGTRLSIL.

DNA for the CDR3: TGTGCCAGCAGCAAACGGGACCCTGAAAAACTGTTTTTT. The encoded protein is CASSKRDPEKLFF. V is TRBV21-1 and J is TRBJ1-4; the DNA was not used to check the table's D call, TRBD1. TRBV21-1 is classified as a pseudogene. The CDR3 loop spans 13 amino acids.

Here the CDR3 DNA reads TGTGCCAGCAGTTACTACCGGGACCTTCTGGATGAGCAGTTCTTC. Its protein is CASSYYRDLLDEQFF. The genes are TRBV6-2 or TRBV6-3 and TRBJ2-1; TRBD1 or TRBD2 may be the D gene (5 bases each). Trimming pared 1 base from V and 8 bases from J, leaving 15 bases between. CDR1 MNHEY and CDR2 SVGEGT come from the germline V gene. This CDR3 comprises 15 residues.